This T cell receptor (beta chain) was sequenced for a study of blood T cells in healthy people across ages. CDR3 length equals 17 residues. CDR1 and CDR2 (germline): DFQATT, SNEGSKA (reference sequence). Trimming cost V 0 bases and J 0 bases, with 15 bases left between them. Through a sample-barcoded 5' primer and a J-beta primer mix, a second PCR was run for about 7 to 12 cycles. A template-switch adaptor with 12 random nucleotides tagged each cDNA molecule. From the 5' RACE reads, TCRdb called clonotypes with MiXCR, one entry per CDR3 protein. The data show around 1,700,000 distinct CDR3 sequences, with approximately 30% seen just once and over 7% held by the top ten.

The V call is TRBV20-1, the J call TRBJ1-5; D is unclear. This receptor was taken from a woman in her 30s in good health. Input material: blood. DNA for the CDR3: TGCAGTGCTAGAGATCCGACGGGGTATTTTAGCAATCAGCCCCAGCATTTT. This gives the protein CSARDPTGYFSNQPQHF.